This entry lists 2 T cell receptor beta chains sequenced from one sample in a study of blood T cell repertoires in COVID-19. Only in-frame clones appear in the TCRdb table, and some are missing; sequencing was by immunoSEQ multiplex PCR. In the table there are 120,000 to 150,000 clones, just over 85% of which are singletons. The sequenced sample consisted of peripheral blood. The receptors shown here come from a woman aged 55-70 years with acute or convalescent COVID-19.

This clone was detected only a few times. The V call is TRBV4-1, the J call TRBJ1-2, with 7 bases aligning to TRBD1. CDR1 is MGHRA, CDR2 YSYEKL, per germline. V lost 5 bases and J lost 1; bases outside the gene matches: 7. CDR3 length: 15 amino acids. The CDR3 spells CASSTPGQINYGYTF. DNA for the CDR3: TGCGCCAGCAGCACTCCGGGACAGATTAACTATGGCTACACCTTC.

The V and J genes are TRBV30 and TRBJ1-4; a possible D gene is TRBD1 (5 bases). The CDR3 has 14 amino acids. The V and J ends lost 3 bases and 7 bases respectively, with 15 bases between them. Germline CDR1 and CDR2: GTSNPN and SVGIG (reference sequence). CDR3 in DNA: TGTGCCTGGAGCCTCAGGGTTAATGGTGAAAAACTGTTTTTT. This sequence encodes CAWSLRVNGEKLFF.